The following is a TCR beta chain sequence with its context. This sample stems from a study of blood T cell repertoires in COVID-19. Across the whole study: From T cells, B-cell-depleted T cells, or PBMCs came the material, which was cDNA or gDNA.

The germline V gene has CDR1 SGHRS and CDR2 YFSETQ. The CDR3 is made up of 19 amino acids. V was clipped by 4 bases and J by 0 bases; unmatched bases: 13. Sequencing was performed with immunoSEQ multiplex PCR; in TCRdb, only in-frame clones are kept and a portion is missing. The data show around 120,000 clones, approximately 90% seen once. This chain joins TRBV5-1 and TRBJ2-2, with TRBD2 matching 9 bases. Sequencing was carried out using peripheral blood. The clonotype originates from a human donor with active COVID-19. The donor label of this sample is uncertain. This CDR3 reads CASSRLGGGAGSNTGELFF. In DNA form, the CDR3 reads TGCGCCAGCAGCCGTCTCGGCGGGGGGGCGGGCTCGAACACCGGGGAGCTGTTTTTT.